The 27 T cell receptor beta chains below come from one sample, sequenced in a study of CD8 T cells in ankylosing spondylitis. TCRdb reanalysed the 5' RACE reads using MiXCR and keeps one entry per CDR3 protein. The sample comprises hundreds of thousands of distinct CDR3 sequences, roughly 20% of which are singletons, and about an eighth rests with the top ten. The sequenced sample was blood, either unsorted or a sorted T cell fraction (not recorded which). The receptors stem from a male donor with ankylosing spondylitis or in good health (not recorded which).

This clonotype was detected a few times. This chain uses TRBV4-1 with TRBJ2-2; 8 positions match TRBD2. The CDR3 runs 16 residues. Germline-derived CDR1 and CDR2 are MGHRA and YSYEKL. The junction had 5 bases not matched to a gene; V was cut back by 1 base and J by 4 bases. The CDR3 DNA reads TGCGCCAGCAGCCAAGGGCGGGGGGTTCTCACCGGGGAGCTGTTTTTT. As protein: CASSQGRGVLTGELFF.

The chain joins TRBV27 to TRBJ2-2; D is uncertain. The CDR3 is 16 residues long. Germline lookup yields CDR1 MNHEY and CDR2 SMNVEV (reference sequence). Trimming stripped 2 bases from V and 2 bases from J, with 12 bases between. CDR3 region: CASSLVFQFNTGELFF. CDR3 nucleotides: TGTGCCAGCAGTTTAGTCTTTCAGTTTAACACCGGGGAGCTGTTTTTT.

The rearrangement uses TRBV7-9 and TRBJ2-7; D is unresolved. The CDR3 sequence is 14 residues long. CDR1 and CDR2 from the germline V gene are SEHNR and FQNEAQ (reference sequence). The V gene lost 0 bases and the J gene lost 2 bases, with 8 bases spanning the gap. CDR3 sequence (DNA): TGTGCCAGCAGCTTAGCTACCAGACCCTACGAGCAGTACTTC. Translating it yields CASSLATRPYEQYF.

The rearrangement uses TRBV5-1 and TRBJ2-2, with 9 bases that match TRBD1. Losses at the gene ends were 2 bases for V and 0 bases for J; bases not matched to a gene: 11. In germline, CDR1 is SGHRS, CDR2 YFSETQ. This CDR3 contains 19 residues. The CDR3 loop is CASSFLPGTGLSNTGELFF. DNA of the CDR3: TGCGCCAGCAGCTTCCTCCCTGGGACAGGGCTTTCGAACACCGGGGAGCTGTTTTTT.

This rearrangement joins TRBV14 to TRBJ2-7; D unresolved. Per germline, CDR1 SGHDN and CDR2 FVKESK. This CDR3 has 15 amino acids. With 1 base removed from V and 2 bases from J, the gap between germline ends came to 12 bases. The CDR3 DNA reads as TGTGCCAGCAGCCAAGTCGCTCTGGCCCCCTACGAGCAGTACTTC. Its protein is CASSQVALAPYEQYF.

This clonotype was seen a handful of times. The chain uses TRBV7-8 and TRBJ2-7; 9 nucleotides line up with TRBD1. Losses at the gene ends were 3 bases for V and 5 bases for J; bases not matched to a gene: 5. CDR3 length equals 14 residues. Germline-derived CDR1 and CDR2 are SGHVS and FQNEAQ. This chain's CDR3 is CASSLGQGRDEQYF. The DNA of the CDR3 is TGTGCCAGCAGCTTGGGACAGGGTCGCGACGAGCAGTACTTC.

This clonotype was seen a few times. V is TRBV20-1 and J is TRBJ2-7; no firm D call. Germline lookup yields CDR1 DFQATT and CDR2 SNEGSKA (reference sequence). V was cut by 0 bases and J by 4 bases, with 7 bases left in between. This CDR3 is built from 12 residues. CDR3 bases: TGCAGTGCTAGAGATCTAGAATACGAGCAGTACTTC. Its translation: CSARDLEYEQYF.

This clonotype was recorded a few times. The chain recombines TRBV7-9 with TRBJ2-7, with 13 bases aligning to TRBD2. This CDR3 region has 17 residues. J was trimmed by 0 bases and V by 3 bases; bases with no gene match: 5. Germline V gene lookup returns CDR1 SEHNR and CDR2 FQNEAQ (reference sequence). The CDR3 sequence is CASSFTSGGDSSYEQYF. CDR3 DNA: TGTGCCAGCAGCTTTACTAGCGGGGGGGACAGCTCCTACGAGCAGTACTTC.

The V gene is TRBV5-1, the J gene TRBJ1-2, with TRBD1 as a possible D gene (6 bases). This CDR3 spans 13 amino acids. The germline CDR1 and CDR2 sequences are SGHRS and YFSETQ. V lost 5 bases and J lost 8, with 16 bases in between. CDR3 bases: TGCGCCAGCAGACGACCAGGGGATCGAGGCTACACCTTC. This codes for CASRRPGDRGYTF.

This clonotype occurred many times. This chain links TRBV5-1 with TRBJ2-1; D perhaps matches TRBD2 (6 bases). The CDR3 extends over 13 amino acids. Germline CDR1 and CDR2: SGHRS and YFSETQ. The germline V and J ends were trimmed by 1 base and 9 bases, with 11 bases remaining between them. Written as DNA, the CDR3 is TGCGCCAGCAGCTTGTTTCGGGGGACTGAGCAGTTCTTC. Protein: CASSLFRGTEQFF.

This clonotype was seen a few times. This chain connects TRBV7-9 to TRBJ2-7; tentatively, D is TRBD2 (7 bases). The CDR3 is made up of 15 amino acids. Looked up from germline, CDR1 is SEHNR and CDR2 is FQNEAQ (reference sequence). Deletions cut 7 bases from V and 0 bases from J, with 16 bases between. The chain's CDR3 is CASIGGQTLSYEQYF. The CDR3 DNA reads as TGTGCCAGCATCGGGGGGCAGACTCTCTCCTACGAGCAGTACTTC.

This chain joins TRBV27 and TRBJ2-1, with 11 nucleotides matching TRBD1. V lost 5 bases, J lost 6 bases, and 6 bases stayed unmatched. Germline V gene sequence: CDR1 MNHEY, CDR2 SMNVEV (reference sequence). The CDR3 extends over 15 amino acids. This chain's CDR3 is CASSPSGTGGNEQFF. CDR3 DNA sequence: TGTGCCAGCAGTCCTTCCGGGACAGGGGGCAATGAGCAGTTCTTC.

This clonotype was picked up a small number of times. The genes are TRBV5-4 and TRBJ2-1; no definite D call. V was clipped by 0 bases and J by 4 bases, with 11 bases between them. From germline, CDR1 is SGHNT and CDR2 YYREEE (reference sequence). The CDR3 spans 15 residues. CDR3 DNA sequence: TGTGCCAGCAGCTTGGGGGTCTACCCTTACAATGAGCAGTTCTTC. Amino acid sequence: CASSLGVYPYNEQFF. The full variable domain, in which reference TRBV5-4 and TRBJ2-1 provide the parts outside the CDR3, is ETGVTQSPTHLIKTRGQQVTLRCSSQSGHNTVSWYQQALGQGPQFIFQYYREEENGRGNFPPRFSGLQFPNYSSELNVNALELDDSALYLCASSLGVYPYNEQFFGPGTRLTVL.

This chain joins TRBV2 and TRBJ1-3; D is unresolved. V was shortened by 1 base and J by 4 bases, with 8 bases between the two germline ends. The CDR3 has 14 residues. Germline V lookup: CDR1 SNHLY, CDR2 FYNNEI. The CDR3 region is CASSEGRGGNTIYF. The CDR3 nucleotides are TGTGCCAGCAGTGAAGGGAGAGGGGGAAACACCATATATTTT.

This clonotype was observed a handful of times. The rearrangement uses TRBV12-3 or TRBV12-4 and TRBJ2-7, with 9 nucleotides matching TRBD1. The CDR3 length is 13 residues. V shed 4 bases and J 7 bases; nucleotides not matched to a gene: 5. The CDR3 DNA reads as TGTGCCAGCAGTTCCGGGACAGGGAGTGAGCAGTACTTC. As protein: CASSSGTGSEQYF.

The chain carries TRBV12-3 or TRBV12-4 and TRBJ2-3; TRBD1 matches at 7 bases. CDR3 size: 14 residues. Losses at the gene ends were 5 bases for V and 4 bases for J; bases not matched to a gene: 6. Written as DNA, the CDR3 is TGTGCCAGCAGTCTAAGGGGACAGCCAGATACGCAGTATTTT. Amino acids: CASSLRGQPDTQYF.

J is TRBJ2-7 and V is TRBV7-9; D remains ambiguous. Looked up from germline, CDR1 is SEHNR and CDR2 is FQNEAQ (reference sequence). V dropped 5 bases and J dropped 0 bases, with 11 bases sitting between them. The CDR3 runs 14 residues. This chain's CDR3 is CASSHPRSSYEQYF. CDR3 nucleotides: TGTGCCAGCAGCCATCCCAGGAGCTCCTACGAGCAGTACTTC.

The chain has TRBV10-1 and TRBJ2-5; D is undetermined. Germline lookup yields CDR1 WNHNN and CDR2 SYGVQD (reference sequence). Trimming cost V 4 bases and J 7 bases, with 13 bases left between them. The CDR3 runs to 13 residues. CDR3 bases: TGCGCCAGCAGTGGCTCGGCCTGGGGGACCCAGTACTTC. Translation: CASSGSAWGTQYF.

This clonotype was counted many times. CDR3 nucleotides: TGCAGCGTAGGGGGACGCCGCTCCTACGAGCAGTACTTC. Amino acid sequence: CSVGGRRSYEQYF. The chain recombines TRBV29-1 with TRBJ2-7, with TRBD1 as a possible D gene (6 bases). This CDR3 is built from 13 residues. The V and J ends lost 6 bases and 0 bases respectively, with 12 bases between them. The germline V gene encodes CDR1 SQVTM and CDR2 ANQGSEA.

The CDR3 reads CASSGFSGANVLTF. CDR3 sequence (DNA): TGTGCCAGCAGTGGCTTCTCTGGGGCCAACGTCCTGACTTTC. The genes are TRBV7-8 and TRBJ2-6; D is unclear. The CDR3 runs 14 residues. Germline lookup yields CDR1 SGHVS and CDR2 FQNEAQ. With 6 bases removed from V and 0 bases from J, the gap between germline ends came to 6 bases. Full variable domain (remainder filled in from reference TRBV7-8 and TRBJ2-6): GAGVSQSPRYKVAKRGQDVALRCDPISGHVSLFWYQQALGQGPEFLTYFQNEAQLDKSGLPSDRFFAERPEGSVSTLKIQRTQQEDSAVYLCASSGFSGANVLTFGAGSRLTVL.

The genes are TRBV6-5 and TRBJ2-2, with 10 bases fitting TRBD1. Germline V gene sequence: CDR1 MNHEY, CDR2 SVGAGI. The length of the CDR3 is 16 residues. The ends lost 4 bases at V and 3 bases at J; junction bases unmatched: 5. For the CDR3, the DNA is TGTGCCAGCAGTTCTTGGACAGGGGGAGACACCGGGGAGCTGTTTTTT. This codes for CASSSWTGGDTGELFF.

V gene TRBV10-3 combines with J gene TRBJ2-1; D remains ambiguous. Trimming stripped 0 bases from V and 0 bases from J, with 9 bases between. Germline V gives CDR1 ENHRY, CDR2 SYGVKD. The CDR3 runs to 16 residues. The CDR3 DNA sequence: TGTGCCATCAGTGAGTCCGGGCTGAGCTCCTACAATGAGCAGTTCTTC. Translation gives CAISESGLSSYNEQFF.

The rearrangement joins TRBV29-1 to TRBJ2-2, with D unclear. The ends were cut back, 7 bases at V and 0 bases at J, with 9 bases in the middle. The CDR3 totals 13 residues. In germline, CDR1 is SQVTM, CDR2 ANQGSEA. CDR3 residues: CSATGPNTGELFF. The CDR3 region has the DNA TGCAGCGCGACCGGACCGAACACCGGGGAGCTGTTTTTT.

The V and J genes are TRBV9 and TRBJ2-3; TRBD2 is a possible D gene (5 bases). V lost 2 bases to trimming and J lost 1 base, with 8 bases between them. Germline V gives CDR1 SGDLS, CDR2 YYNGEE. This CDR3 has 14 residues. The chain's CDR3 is CASSVGSGTDTQYF. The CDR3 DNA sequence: TGTGCCAGCAGCGTGGGTAGCGGCACAGATACGCAGTATTTT.

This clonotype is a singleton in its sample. Here the CDR3 DNA reads TGTGCCACACCCTGGTTAACTAATGAAAAACTGTTTTTT. It is translated as CATPWLTNEKLFF. V and J are TRBV27 and TRBJ1-4; no firm D call. Trimming left V 10 bases short and J 1 base short, with 10 bases between. Germline CDR1 is MNHEY and CDR2 is SMNVEV (reference sequence). The CDR3 runs to 13 residues.

This CDR3 reads CASRREGLSYEQYF. CDR3 DNA: TGTGCCAGCAGACGTGAGGGCCTCTCCTACGAGCAGTACTTC. The chain joins TRBV27 to TRBJ2-7; perhaps TRBD2 as D (5 bases). V was shortened by 6 bases and J by 0 bases, with 12 bases between the two germline ends. There are 14 residues in the CDR3. Per germline, CDR1 MNHEY and CDR2 SMNVEV (reference sequence).

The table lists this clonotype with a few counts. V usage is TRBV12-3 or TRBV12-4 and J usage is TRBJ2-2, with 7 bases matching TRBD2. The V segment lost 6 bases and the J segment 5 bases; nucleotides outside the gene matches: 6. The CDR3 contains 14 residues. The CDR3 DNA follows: TGTGCCAGCAGCTGGCGTAGCGGGACCGGGGAGCTGTTTTTT. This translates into CASSWRSGTGELFF.